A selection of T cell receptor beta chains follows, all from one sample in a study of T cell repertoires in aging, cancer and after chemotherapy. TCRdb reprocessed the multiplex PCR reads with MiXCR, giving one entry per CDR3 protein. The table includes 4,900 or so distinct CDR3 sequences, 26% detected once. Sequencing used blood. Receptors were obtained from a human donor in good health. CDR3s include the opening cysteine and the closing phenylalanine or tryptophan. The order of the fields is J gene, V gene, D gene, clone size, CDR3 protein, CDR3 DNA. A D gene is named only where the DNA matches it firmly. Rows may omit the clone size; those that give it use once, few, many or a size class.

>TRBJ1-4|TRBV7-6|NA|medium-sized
CASSSGNTGEKLFF
TGTGCCAGCAGCTCGGGAAACACCGGTGAAAAACTGTTTTTT
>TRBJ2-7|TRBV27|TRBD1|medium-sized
CASSLDRGYEQYF
TGTGCCAGCAGTTTAGACAGGGGCTACGAGCAGTACTTC
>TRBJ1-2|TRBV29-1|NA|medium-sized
CSVQVNYGYTF
TGCAGCGTTCAAGTTAACTATGGCTACACCTTC
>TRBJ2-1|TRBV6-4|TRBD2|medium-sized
CASSASGEVDEQFF
TGTGCCAGCAGTGCTAGCGGGGAGGTCGATGAGCAGTTCTTC
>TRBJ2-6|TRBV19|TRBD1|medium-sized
CASSTSPDRAHYSGANVLTF
TGTGCCAGTAGTACCAGCCCCGACAGGGCCCACTACTCTGGGGCCAACGTCCTGACTTTC
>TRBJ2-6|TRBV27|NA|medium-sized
CASSPGRFSGANVLTF
TGTGCCAGCAGTCCGGGACGGTTCTCTGGGGCCAACGTCCTGACTTTC
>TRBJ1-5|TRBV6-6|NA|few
CASGDTSNQPQHF
TGTGCCAGCGGGGACACTAGCAATCAGCCCCAGCATTTT
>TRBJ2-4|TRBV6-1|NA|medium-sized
CASSEGPQLAKNIQYF
TGTGCCAGCAGTGAAGGACCGCAACTAGCCAAAAACATTCAGTACTTC
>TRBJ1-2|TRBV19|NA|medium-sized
CASTVSTASNYGYTF
TGTGCCAGTACTGTTTCGACAGCGTCTAACTATGGCTACACCTTC
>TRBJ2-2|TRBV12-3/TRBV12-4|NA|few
CASSSSWGLTGELFF
TGTGCCAGCAGTTCCTCCTGGGGACTCACCGGGGAGCTGTTTTTT
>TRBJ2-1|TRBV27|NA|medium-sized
CGSAGRANEQFF
TGCGGATCGGCCGGCAGGGCGAATGAGCAGTTCTTC
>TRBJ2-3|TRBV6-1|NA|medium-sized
CASSERRTQYF
TGTGCCAGCAGTGAACGGAGGACGCAGTATTTT
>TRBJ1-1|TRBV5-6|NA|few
CASSLDRAYNTEAFF
TGTGCCAGCAGCTTGGACAGGGCCTATAACACTGAAGCTTTCTTT
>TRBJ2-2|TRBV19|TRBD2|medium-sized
CASELAGGVGELFF
TGTGCCTCGGAGCTAGCGGGGGGGGTCGGGGAGCTGTTTTTT
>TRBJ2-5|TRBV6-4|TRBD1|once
CASSRDRGKETQYF
TGTGCCAGCAGCCGCGACAGGGGAAAAGAGACCCAGTACTTC
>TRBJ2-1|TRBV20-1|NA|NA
CSARLGGSSSYNEQFF
TGCAGTGCTAGGCTCGGCGGTTCAAGCTCCTACAATGAGCAGTTCTTC
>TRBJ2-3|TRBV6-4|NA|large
CASSDSSGGGTDTQYF
TGTGCCAGCAGTGACTCAAGTGGAGGGGGCACAGATACGCAGTATTTT
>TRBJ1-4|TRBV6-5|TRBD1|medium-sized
CASSYSGTANEKLFF
TGTGCCAGCAGTTACTCGGGGACAGCTAATGAAAAACTGTTTTTT
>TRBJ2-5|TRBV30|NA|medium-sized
CAWSVIRETQYF
TGTGCCTGGAGTGTAATACGGGAGACCCAGTACTTC
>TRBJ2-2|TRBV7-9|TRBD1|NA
CDSSWGTVGGELFF
TGTGACAGCAGCTGGGGGACAGTCGGTGGGGAGCTGTTTTTT
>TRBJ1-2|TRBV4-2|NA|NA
CASSQGGTRANYGYTF
TGCGCCAGCAGCCAAGGGGGGACCAGGGCCAACTATGGCTACACCTTC
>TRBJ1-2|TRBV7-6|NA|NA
CASSVPGFHTF
TGTGCCAGCAGCGTTCCCGGATTCCACACCTTC
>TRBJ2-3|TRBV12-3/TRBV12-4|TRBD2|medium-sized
CASRGLAGGPNTDTQYF
TGTGCCAGCAGGGGGCTAGCGGGAGGGCCAAACACAGATACGCAGTATTTT
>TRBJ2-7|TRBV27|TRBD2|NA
CASSLNGLAGGQYEQYF
TGTGCCAGCAGTTTAAACGGGCTAGCGGGAGGCCAGTACGAGCAGTACTTC
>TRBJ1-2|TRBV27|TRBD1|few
CASSWDRGNGYTF
TGTGCCAGCAGTTGGGACAGGGGGAATGGCTACACCTTC
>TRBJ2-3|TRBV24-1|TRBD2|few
CATSRAGEDTQYF
TGTGCCACCAGTCGGGCGGGGGAGGATACGCAGTATTTT
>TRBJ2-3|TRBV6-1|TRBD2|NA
CASSGLAGGPPDTQYF
TGTGCCAGCAGTGGACTAGCGGGAGGGCCTCCAGATACGCAGTATTTT
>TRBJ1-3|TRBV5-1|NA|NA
CASSRDVSGNTIYF
TGCGCCAGCAGCCGGGACGTCTCTGGAAACACCATATATTTT
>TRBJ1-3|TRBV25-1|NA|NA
CASSGGTGNTIYF
TGTGCCAGCAGTGGGGGGACTGGAAACACCATATATTTT
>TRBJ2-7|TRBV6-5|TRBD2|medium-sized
CASRIAGDNEQYF
TGTGCCAGCAGGATAGCGGGAGACAACGAGCAGTACTTC
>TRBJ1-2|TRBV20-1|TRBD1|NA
CSARGQGAGGYTF
TGCAGTGCTAGGGGACAGGGGGCGGGCGGCTACACCTTC
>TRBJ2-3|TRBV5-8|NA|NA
CASSLGHLSTDTQYF
TGTGCCAGCAGTTTGGGACATCTAAGCACAGATACGCAGTATTTT
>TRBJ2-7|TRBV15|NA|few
CATSGGLAGEQYF
TGTGCCACCAGCGGGGGACTTGCTGGCGAGCAGTACTTC
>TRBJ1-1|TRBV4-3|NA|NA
CASSTRLEAFF
TGTGCCAGCAGTACAAGGCTCGAAGCTTTCTTT
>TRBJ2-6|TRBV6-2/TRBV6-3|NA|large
CASSLLPGANVLTF
TGTGCCAGCAGTCTCCTTCCCGGGGCCAACGTCCTGACTTTC
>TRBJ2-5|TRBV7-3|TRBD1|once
CASSSDRGETQYF
TGTGCCAGCAGCTCCGACAGGGGAGAGACCCAGTACTTC
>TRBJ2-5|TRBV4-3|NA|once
CASSQGSGGSQTETQYF
TGTGCCAGCAGCCAAGGTAGCGGAGGTTCACAGACGGAGACCCAGTACTTC
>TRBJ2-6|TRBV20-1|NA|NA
CSASGQWISGANVLTF
TGCAGTGCCTCCGGACAGTGGATCTCTGGGGCCAACGTCCTGACTTTC
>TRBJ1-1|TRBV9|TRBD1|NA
CASSPSGGKGTEAFF
TGTGCCAGCAGCCCTTCAGGGGGCAAGGGGACTGAAGCTTTCTTT
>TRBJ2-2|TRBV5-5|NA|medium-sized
CASSLYNTGELFF
TGTGCCAGCAGCCTCTATAACACCGGGGAGCTGTTTTTT
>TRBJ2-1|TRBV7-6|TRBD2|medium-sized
CASSLTSGGGEQFF
TGTGCCAGCAGCTTGACTAGCGGGGGGGGTGAGCAGTTCTTC
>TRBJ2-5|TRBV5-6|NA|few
CASSLRGLETQYF
TGTGCCAGCAGCTTGCGGGGTCTGGAGACCCAGTACTTC
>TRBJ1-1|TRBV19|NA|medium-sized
CASTFTGTNTEAFF
TGTGCCAGTACCTTCACTGGGACGAACACTGAAGCTTTCTTT
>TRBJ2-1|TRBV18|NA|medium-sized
CASSPLVEGQSSYNEQFF
TGTGCCAGCTCACCACTCGTGGAAGGGCAGAGCTCCTACAATGAGCAGTTCTTC
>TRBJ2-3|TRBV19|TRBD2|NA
CASSPLAGADTQYF
TGTGCCAGTAGTCCTCTAGCGGGAGCAGATACGCAGTATTTT
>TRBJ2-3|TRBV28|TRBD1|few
CASSLWGQGPDTQYF
TGTGCCAGCAGTTTATGGGGACAGGGACCAGATACGCAGTATTTT
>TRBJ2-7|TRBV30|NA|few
CAWSGGSYEQYF
TGTGCCTGGAGCGGGGGATCCTACGAGCAGTACTTC
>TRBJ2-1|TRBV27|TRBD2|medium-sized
CASSWGGNEQFF
TGTGCCAGCAGTTGGGGGGGCAATGAGCAGTTCTTC
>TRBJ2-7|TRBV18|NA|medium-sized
CASSPSDTSYEQYF
TGTGCCAGCTCACCAAGTGACACCTCCTACGAGCAGTACTTC
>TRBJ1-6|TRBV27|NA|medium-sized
CASSSSTNRDRSSPLHF
TGTGCCAGCAGTTCCTCGACGAACAGGGACCGGAGTTCACCCCTCCACTTT
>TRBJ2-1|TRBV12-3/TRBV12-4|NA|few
CASSLGAGSYNEQFF
TGTGCCAGCAGTTTAGGGGCCGGCTCCTACAATGAGCAGTTCTTC
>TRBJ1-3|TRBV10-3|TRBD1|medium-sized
CAISEGDRGAGNTIYF
TGTGCCATCAGTGAGGGGGACAGGGGAGCGGGAAACACCATATATTTT
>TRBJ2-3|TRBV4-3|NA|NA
CASSQDLLGGATDTQYF
TGCGCCAGCAGCCAAGATCTCTTGGGGGGGGCCACAGATACGCAGTATTTT
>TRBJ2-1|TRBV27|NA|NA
CASSVRTGTVYNEQFF
TGTGCCAGCAGTGTTCGCACCGGGACGGTATACAATGAGCAGTTCTTC
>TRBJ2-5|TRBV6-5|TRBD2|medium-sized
CASSYSITAGGRETQYF
TGTGCCAGCAGTTACTCGATAACGGCGGGGGGGAGGGAGACCCAGTACTTC
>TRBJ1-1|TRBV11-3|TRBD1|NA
CASSLEDRGRFMNTEAFF
TGTGCCAGCAGCTTAGAGGACAGGGGGCGATTTATGAACACTGAAGCTTTCTTT
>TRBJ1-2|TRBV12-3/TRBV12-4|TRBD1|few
CASSLGTGINYGYTF
TGTGCCAGCAGTTTAGGGACAGGGATTAACTATGGCTACACCTTC